Each of the 32 T cell receptor beta chains below was sequenced from the same sample in a study of control samples from healthy donors and cancer patients. Assay: immunoSEQ multiplex PCR; the TCRdb copy retains only in-frame clones and omits some. The data hold approximately 88,000 clones, with approximately 89% observed a single time. Sequencing used blood. The receptors originated from a woman in her twenties or thirties in good health.

This clone has only one observation. CDR3: CASSLGPYSTDTQYF. Written as DNA, the CDR3 is TGTGCCAGCAGCCTAGGACCTTATAGCACAGATACGCAGTATTTT. The J gene is TRBJ2-3, the V gene TRBV9; D unresolved. Trimming took 4 bases from V and 0 from J, leaving 12 bases between them. Per germline, CDR1 SGDLS and CDR2 YYNGEE. This CDR3 region has 15 residues.

V usage is TRBV5-1 and J usage is TRBJ1-1, with D hard to call. V lost 7 bases to trimming and J lost 4 bases, with 11 bases between them. Germline V gene data show CDR1 as SGHRS and CDR2 as YFSETQ. The CDR3 runs to 12 residues. CDR3 bases: TGCGCCAGCCTCGGCACGGGCACTGAAGCTTTCTTT. It specifies CASLGTGTEAFF.

This clone was recorded once. The CDR3 spells CASSPGQGMGEAFF. CDR3 coding DNA: TGTGCCAGCAGCCCGGGACAGGGGATGGGTGAAGCTTTCTTT. The genes are TRBV7-9 and TRBJ1-1, with 10 bases lining up with TRBD1. The CDR3 has 14 residues. Germline trimming cut 5 bases from V and 7 bases from J; bases unmatched to any gene: 7. Germline V gene sequence: CDR1 SEHNR, CDR2 FQNEAQ (reference sequence).

This rearrangement joins TRBV23-1 to TRBJ2-1; TRBD2 aligns across 7 bases. TRBV23-1 is labeled an ORF, and its function is uncertain. V was clipped by 2 bases and J by 0 bases; unmatched bases: 4. The CDR3 spans 16 residues. The CDR3 loop reads CASSQVGGSSYNEQFF. The CDR3 coding sequence is TGCGCCAGCAGTCAAGTGGGCGGGAGCTCCTACAATGAGCAGTTCTTC.

The rearrangement joins TRBV5-1 to TRBJ1-2; TRBD1 agrees at 10 bases. CDR3 length: 15 residues. V lost 0 bases and J lost 8; bases outside the gene matches: 7. In germline, CDR1 is SGHRS, CDR2 YFSETQ. The CDR3 region is CASSLAGTGVEGYTF. The CDR3 nucleotides read TGCGCCAGCAGCTTGGCGGGGACAGGGGTTGAGGGCTACACCTTC.

This clone was picked up one time. The chain has TRBV27 and TRBJ2-5, with D perhaps matching TRBD2 (5 bases). Per the germline V gene, CDR1 is MNHEY and CDR2 is SMNVEV (reference sequence). The V end lost 3 bases, the J end lost 7 bases, and 12 bases lay between the germline ends. The CDR3 loop spans 13 amino acids. The CDR3 bases are TGTGCCAGCAGTTTCTTGCTAGCAGGGACCCAGTACTTC. Translated: CASSFLLAGTQYF.

The chain combines TRBV18 with TRBJ2-5; D may be TRBD1 (6 bases). The ends were cut back, 1 base at V and 2 bases at J, with 8 bases in the middle. CDR1 and CDR2 from the germline V gene are KGHSH and LQKENI. The CDR3 is 14 residues long. Here the CDR3 DNA reads TGTGCCAGCTCACCACAACAGGGTCAAGAGACCCAGTACTTC. It specifies CASSPQQGQETQYF.

The chain recombines TRBV9 with TRBJ1-1; tentatively, D is TRBD1 (5 bases). Trimming stripped 3 bases from V and 2 bases from J, with 5 bases between. CDR1 is SGDLS and CDR2 is YYNGEE in the germline V gene. The CDR3 has 12 residues. CDR3 in amino acids: CASSGTNTEAFF. The CDR3 DNA sequence: TGTGCCAGCAGCGGGACAAACACTGAAGCTTTCTTT.

The chain couples TRBV5-1 to TRBJ2-7; tentative D call: TRBD1 (5 bases). The V end was cut by 4 bases, the J end by 0 bases, with 14 bases between. Germline V CDR1 and CDR2: SGHRS, YFSETQ. The CDR3 has 15 residues. CDR3 sequence: CASSKGVMSSYEQYF. CDR3 sequence (DNA): TGCGCCAGCAGCAAAGGGGTGATGAGCTCCTACGAGCAGTACTTC.

V and J are TRBV29-1 and TRBJ2-5, with D possibly matching TRBD2 (5 bases). Germline CDR1 and CDR2: SQVTM and ANQGSEA. V was trimmed by 7 bases and J by 2 bases, leaving 17 bases between them. CDR3 length: 14 amino acids. For the CDR3, the DNA is TGCAGCGCGTGGGCCGGGAACGTACAAGAGACCCAGTACTTC. Protein: CSAWAGNVQETQYF. The complete variable domain, with remaining parts taken from reference TRBV29-1 and TRBJ2-5, reads SAVISQKPSRDICQRGTSLTIQCQVDSQVTMMFWYRQQPGQSLTLIATANQGSEATYESGFVIDKFPISRPNLTFSTLTVSNMSPEDSSIYLCSAWAGNVQETQYFGPGTRLLVL.

The J gene is TRBJ2-3, the V gene TRBV5-1; no firm D call. This CDR3 is built from 16 residues. The V and J ends lost 4 bases and 0 bases respectively, with 15 bases between them. Germline loops: CDR1 SGHRS, CDR2 YFSETQ. CDR3 sequence (DNA): TGCGCCAGCAGCCGTACCGACACATCTAGCACAGATACGCAGTATTTT. It encodes CASSRTDTSSTDTQYF.

The chain joins TRBV6-6 to TRBJ2-7; 8 bases align to TRBD1. This CDR3 has 18 residues. Germline V gene lookup returns CDR1 MNHNY and CDR2 SVGAGI (reference sequence). V dropped 5 bases and J dropped 2; count of bases not matched to a gene: 17. In DNA form, the CDR3 reads TGTGCCAGCAGTCGCAACCCCAGGGGGCGAAGCAAAACCTACGAGCAGTACTTC. Amino acid sequence: CASSRNPRGRSKTYEQYF.

The chain uses TRBV21-1 and TRBJ2-1; the table's D gene call, TRBD1, was not cross checked with the DNA. TRBV21-1 is tagged as a pseudogene. The CDR3 is made up of 11 amino acids. The CDR3 DNA is TGTGCCAGCGGACAGGGCAATGAGCAGTTCTTC. Amino acid sequence: CASGQGNEQFF.

The rearrangement joins TRBV5-4 to TRBJ2-7, with 7 positions matching TRBD1. The ends lost 1 base at V and 12 bases at J; junction bases unmatched: 16. The CDR3 loop spans 15 amino acids. Germline CDR1 SGHNT, CDR2 YYREEE (reference sequence). The CDR3 here is CASSLRTGSENDPYF. In nucleotides, the CDR3 is TGTGCCAGCAGCTTGAGGACAGGCTCAGAGAACGATCCGTACTTC.

This sequence joins TRBV2 and TRBJ2-5; no clear D. Trimming cost V 4 bases and J 5 bases, with 17 bases left between them. The germline V gene encodes CDR1 SNHLY and CDR2 FYNNEI. This CDR3 region has 15 residues. This CDR3 is CASSGVSRPRETQYF. The DNA of the CDR3 is TGTGCCAGCAGTGGGGTGAGCCGTCCTCGGGAGACCCAGTACTTC.

This sequence joins TRBV4-2 and TRBJ2-5, with 7 bases matching TRBD2. Germline V gives CDR1 LGHNA, CDR2 YNFKEQ. The CDR3 is 14 residues long. The J segment lost 2 bases and the V segment lost 4 bases, leaving 4 bases of the junction unmatched. The CDR3 nucleotides read TGTGCCAGCAGCCCGGGGAGGGGACAAGAGACCCAGTACTTC. Its translation is CASSPGRGQETQYF.

Here the CDR3 DNA reads TGCGCCAGCAGCCGAACGACAGGGGGCATAAATTCACCCCTCCACTTT. This gives the protein CASSRTTGGINSPLHF. The J gene is TRBJ1-6, the V gene TRBV5-1; 10 nucleotides match TRBD1. CDR1 is SGHRS and CDR2 is YFSETQ in the germline V gene. There are 16 residues in the CDR3. The V segment lost 4 bases and the J segment 7 bases; nucleotides outside the gene matches: 8.

The chain combines TRBV2 with TRBJ2-1; D may correspond to TRBD1 or TRBD2 (6 bases each). Trimming took 8 bases from V and 5 from J, leaving 13 bases between them. Germline V lookup: CDR1 SNHLY, CDR2 FYNNEI. The CDR3 has 13 residues. Here the CDR3 DNA reads TGTGCCAGCCGACGGGGGCCCAACAATGAGCAGTTCTTC. Amino acid sequence: CASRRGPNNEQFF.

The chain carries TRBV6-5 and TRBJ1-1; D gene unclear. The ends were cut back, 4 bases at V and 6 bases at J, with 15 bases in the middle. Germline V gene data show CDR1 as MNHEY and CDR2 as SVGAGI. The CDR3 is 14 amino acids. This chain's CDR3 is CASSLTYTNAEAFF. CDR3 bases: TGTGCCAGCAGTTTGACCTATACTAACGCTGAAGCTTTCTTT.

The CDR3: CASSHDQGSYEQYF. The DNA for the CDR3 is TGTGCCAGCAGCCATGATCAAGGGTCGTACGAGCAGTACTTC. This chain uses TRBV4-2 with TRBJ2-7; D not certain. V lost 3 bases and J lost 4, with 13 bases in between. This CDR3 region has 14 residues. CDR1 and CDR2 (germline): LGHNA, YNFKEQ.

The chain carries TRBV2 and TRBJ2-7; D is possibly TRBD2 (7 bases). Germline CDR1 reads SNHLY; CDR2 reads FYNNEI. There are 13 residues in the CDR3. The ends were cut back, 10 bases at V and 6 bases at J, with 19 bases in the middle. The CDR3 loop reads CATSLGAGAEQYF. As DNA, the CDR3 is TGTGCCACCTCCCTAGGGGCGGGGGCCGAGCAGTACTTC.

A single count supports this clone. In DNA form, the CDR3 reads TGTGCCAGCGTGGGGTACAGGGTTAACACTGAAGCTTTCTTT. It yields the protein CASVGYRVNTEAFF. J is TRBJ1-1 and V is TRBV25-1; perhaps TRBD1 as D (6 bases). V was trimmed by 8 bases and J by 2 bases, leaving 15 bases between them. Germline-derived CDR1 and CDR2 are MGHDK and SYGVNS. The CDR3 runs to 14 residues.

This clone appeared once. The CDR3 coding sequence is TGTGCCAGTAAAGGTGTGGACCTCCGAACAACTGAAGCTTTCTTT. The encoded protein is CASKGVDLRTTEAFF. The rearrangement uses TRBV19 and TRBJ1-1; D is unclear. V was clipped by 7 bases and J by 5 bases, with 20 bases between them. CDR3 length: 15 residues. Germline-derived CDR1 and CDR2 are LNHDA and SQIVND (reference sequence).

The rearrangement links TRBV7-9 to TRBJ1-6; TRBD1 agrees at 10 bases. V shed 6 bases and J 3 bases; nucleotides not matched to a gene: 5. Germline CDR1 reads SEHNR; CDR2 reads FQNEAQ (reference sequence). The CDR3 is 16 residues long. The CDR3 reads CASSQGQGFYNSPLHF. CDR3 bases: TGTGCCAGCAGTCAGGGACAGGGGTTCTATAATTCACCCCTCCACTTT.

This chain joins TRBV11-3 and TRBJ2-7; D is possibly TRBD2 (5 bases). Germline V gives CDR1 SGHNT, CDR2 YENEEA. V was cut by 5 bases and J by 0 bases, with 11 bases left in between. CDR3 length: 14 amino acids. CDR3 sequence: CASSLSGASYEQYF. The DNA for the CDR3 is TGTGCCAGCAGCCTAAGCGGTGCCTCCTACGAGCAGTACTTC.

The chain carries TRBV6-5 and TRBJ1-2, with 11 bases aligning to TRBD1. The CDR3 length is 15 residues. Trimming at V came to 6 bases and at J to 4 bases, leaving 7 bases not matched to a gene. Germline CDR1 MNHEY, CDR2 SVGAGI. This chain's CDR3 is CASSPDRGHPYGYTF. As DNA, the CDR3 is TGTGCCAGCAGCCCGGACAGGGGGCATCCCTATGGCTACACCTTC.

This chain uses TRBV7-2 with TRBJ1-2, with 9 bases that match TRBD1. The CDR3 sequence is 13 residues long. Germline V gene sequence: CDR1 SGHTA, CDR2 FQGNSA. The V and J ends lost 6 bases and 8 bases, in that order; junction bases with no gene match: 7. The DNA for the CDR3 is TGTGCCAGCAGACGGGACAGGGTGGAGGGCTACACCTTC. Translation: CASRRDRVEGYTF.

This clone was picked up one time. This chain links TRBV6-5 with TRBJ1-4, with 7 bases identical to TRBD1. This CDR3 region has 15 residues. Trimming cost V 3 bases and J 6 bases; bases outside gene matches: 7. Germline V gene sequence: CDR1 MNHEY, CDR2 SVGAGI. The CDR3 DNA reads as TGTGCCAGCAGTTATCGGAGGGGGCGAGATGAAAAACTGTTTTTT. It encodes CASSYRRGRDEKLFF.

J is TRBJ2-7 and V is TRBV5-8, with no clear D. Deletions cut 4 bases from V and 4 bases from J, with 15 bases between. Looked up from germline, CDR1 is SGHTS and CDR2 is YDEGEE. This CDR3 has 14 amino acids. CDR3 sequence reads: CASSPPGGLYEQYF. DNA of the CDR3: TGTGCCAGCAGCCCCCCGGGCGGCCTATACGAGCAGTACTTC.

The CDR3 loop reads CATSRELATYNEQFF. The CDR3 DNA is TGTGCCACCAGCAGAGAACTAGCGACCTACAATGAGCAGTTCTTC. V gene TRBV15 combines with J gene TRBJ2-1, with TRBD2 matching over 7 bases. Germline V lookup: CDR1 LNHNV, CDR2 YYDKDF (reference sequence). The CDR3 runs 15 residues. J gave up 2 bases and V 0 bases, and 1 base lay outside the gene matches.

The J gene is TRBJ1-4, the V gene TRBV28; tentatively, D is TRBD1 (5 bases). Germline V gene data show CDR1 as MDHEN and CDR2 as SYDVKM. The V end was cut by 7 bases, the J end by 13 bases, with 13 bases between. The CDR3 has 11 residues. The CDR3 nucleotides are TGTGCCAGCACCATGGGACGGCTACTGTTTTTT. Its translation: CASTMGRLLFF.

Only one count was recorded for this clone. J is TRBJ1-6 and V is TRBV14; 7 positions match TRBD1. The ends lost 1 base at V and 6 bases at J; junction bases unmatched: 3. The V gene's germline CDR1 is SGHDN and CDR2 FVKESK. There are 15 residues in the CDR3. In nucleotides, the CDR3 is TGTGCCAGCAGCCAAGGACAGGGAATTAATTCACCCCTCCACTTT. Translated: CASSQGQGINSPLHF.